The clone carrying this T cell receptor (beta chain) was picked up a small number of times. The entry originates in a study of blood T cell repertoires in COVID-19. As for the study in general: Both acute and convalescent COVID-19 samples were obtained from the United States, Italy and Spain. PBMCs, B-cell-depleted T cells, or T cells provided the cDNA or gDNA that made up the material.

In the original analysis: The authors estimated nucleated cell counts from reference gene primer amplification. Method: immunoSEQ multiplex PCR; TCRdb's copy keeps in-frame clones and lacks some. The DNA gave D and trimming, while V, J and clone size come from that table. The sample lists roughly 59,000 clones; 70% to 85% were seen once. The germline CDR1 and CDR2 sequences are LNHDA and SQIVND (reference sequence). CDR3 length: 14 amino acids. Trimming shortened V by 6 bases and J by 0 bases, and 12 bases separated the two germline ends. The J gene is TRBJ2-7, the V gene TRBV19; D gene uncertain. The specimen sequenced was peripheral blood. The TCR was taken from a human donor in a cohort sampled during active COVID-19. The CDR3 sequence is CASRRSPSSYEQYF. DNA of the CDR3: TGTGCCAGTAGGCGGTCCCCTAGCTCCTACGAGCAGTACTTC.